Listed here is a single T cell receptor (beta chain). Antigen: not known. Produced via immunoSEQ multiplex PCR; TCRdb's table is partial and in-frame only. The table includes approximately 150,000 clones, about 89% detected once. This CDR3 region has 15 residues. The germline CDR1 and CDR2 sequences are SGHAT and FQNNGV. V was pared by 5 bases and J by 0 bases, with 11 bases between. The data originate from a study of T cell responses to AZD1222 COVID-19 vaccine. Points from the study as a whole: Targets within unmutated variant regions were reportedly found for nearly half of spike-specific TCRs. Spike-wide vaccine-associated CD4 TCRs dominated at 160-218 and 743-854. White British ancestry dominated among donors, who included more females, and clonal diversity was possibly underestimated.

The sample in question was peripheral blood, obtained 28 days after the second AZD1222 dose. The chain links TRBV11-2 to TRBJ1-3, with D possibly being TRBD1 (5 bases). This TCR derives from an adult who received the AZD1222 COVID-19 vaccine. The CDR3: CASSETVFSGNTIYF. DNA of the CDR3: TGTGCCAGCAGCGAGACAGTTTTCTCTGGAAACACCATATATTTT.